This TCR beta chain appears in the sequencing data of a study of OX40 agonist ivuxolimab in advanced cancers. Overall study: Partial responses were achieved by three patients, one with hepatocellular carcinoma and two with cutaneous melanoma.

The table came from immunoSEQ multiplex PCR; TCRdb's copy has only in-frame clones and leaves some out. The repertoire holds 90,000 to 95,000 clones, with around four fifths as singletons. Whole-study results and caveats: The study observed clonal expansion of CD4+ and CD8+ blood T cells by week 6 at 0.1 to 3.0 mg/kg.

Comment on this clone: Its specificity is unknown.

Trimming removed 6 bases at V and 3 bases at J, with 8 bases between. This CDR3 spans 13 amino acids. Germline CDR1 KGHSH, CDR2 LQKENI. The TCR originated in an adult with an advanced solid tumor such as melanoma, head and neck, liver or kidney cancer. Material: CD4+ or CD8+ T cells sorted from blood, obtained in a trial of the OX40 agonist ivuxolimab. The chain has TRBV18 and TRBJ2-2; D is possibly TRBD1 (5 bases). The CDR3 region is CASSGRDTGELFF. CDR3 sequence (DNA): TGTGCCAGCTCGGGCAGGGACACCGGGGAGCTGTTTTTT.